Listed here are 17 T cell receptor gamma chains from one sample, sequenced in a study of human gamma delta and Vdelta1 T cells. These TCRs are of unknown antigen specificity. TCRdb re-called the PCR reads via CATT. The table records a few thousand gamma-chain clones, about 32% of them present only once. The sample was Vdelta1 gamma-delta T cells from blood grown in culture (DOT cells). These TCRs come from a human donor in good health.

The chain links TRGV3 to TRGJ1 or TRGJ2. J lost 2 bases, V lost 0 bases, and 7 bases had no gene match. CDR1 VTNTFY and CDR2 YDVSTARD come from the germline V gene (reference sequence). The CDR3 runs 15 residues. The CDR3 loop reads CATWDRPTDYYKKLF. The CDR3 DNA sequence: TGTGCCACCTGGGACAGGCCTACGGATTATTATAAGAAACTCTTT.

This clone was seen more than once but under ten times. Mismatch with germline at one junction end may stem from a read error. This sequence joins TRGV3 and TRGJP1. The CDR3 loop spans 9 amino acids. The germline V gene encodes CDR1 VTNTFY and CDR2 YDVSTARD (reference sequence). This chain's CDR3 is CTTGWFKIF. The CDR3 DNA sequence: TGTACCACTGGTTGGTTCAAGATATTT.

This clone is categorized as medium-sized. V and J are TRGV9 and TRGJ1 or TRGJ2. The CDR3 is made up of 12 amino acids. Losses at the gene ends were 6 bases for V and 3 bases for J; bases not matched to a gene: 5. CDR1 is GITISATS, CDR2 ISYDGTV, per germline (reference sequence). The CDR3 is CALWRPYYKKLF. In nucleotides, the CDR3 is TGTGCCTTGTGGAGACCTTATTATAAGAAACTCTTT.

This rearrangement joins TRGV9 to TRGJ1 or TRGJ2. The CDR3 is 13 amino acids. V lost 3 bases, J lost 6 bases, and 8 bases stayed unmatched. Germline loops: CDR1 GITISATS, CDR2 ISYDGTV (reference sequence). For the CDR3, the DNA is TGTGCCTTGTGGGAGCCGGGGGGTTATAAGAAACTCTTT. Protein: CALWEPGGYKKLF.

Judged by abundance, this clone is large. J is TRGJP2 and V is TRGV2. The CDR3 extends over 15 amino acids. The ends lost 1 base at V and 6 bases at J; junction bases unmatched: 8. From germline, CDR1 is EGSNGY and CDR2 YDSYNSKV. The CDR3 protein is CATWDGPGGDWIKTF. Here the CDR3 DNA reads TGTGCCACCTGGGACGGTCCGGGAGGTGATTGGATCAAGACGTTT.

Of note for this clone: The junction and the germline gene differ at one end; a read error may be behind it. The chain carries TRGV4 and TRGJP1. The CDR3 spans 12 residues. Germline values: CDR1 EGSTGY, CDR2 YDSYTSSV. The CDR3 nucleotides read TGTGCCACCTGTGATGGAGTTTGGTTCAAGATATTT. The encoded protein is CATCDGVWFKIF.

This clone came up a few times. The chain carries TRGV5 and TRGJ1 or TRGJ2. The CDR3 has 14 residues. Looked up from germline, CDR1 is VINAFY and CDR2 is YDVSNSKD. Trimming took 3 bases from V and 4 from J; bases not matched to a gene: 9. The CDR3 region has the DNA TGTGCCACCTGGGACGAGGACAGGTATTATAAGAAACTCTTT. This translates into CATWDEDRYYKKLF.

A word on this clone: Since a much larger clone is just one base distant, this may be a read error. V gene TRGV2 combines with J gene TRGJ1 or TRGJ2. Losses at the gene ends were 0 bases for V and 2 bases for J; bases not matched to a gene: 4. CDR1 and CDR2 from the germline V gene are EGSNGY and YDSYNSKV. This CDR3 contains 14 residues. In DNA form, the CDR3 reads TGTGCCACCTGGGACGGGCCCCATTATTATAAGAAACTCTTT. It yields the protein CATWDGPHYYKKLF.

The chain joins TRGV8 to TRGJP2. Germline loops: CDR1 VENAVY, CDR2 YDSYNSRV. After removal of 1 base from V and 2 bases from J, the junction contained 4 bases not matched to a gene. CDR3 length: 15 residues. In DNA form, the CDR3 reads TGTGCCACCTGGGATAGAACAAGTAGTGATTGGATCAAGACGTTT. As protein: CATWDRTSSDWIKTF.

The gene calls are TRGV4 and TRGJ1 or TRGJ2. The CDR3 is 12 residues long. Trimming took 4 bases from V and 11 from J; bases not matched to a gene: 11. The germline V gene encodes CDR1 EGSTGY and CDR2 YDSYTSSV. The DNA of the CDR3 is TGTGCCACCTGGGACGGGCGTTACGAGAAACTCTTT. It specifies CATWDGRYEKLF.

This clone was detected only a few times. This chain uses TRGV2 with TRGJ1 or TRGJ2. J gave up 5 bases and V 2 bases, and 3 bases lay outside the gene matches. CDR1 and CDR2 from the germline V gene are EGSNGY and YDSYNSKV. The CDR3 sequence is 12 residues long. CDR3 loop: CATWDAHYKKLF. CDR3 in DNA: TGTGCCACCTGGGACGCCCATTATAAGAAACTCTTT.

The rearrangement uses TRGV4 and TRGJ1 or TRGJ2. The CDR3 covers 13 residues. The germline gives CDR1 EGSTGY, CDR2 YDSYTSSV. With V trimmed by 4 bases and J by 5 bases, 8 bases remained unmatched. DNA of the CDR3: TGTGCCACCTGGGACGGAAAACATTATAAGAAACTCTTT. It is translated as CATWDGKHYKKLF.

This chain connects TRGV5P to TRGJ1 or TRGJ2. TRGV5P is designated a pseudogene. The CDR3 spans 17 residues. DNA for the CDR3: TGTGCCACCTGGTTTGGGACCTGCCGATTTGATTATTATAAGAAACTCTTT. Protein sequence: CATWFGTCRFDYYKKLF.

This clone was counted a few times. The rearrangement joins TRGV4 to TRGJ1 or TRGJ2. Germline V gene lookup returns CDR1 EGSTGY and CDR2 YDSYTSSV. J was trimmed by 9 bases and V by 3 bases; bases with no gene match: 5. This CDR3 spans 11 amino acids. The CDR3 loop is CATWDWLKKLF. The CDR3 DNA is TGTGCCACCTGGGATTGGCTTAAGAAACTCTTT.

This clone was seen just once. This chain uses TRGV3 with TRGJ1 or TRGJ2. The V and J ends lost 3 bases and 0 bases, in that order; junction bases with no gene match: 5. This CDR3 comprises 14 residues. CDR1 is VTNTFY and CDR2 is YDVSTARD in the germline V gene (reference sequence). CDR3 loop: CATWDPPNYYKKLF. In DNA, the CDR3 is TGTGCCACCTGGGACCCTCCGAATTATTATAAGAAACTCTTT.

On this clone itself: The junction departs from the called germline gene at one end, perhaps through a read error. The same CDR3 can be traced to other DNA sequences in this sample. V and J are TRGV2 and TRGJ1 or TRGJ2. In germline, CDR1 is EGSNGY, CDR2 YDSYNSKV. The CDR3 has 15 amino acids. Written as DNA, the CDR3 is TGTGCAACCTGGGACAACCGCGTGAATTATTATAAGAAACTCTTT. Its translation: CATWDNRVNYYKKLF.

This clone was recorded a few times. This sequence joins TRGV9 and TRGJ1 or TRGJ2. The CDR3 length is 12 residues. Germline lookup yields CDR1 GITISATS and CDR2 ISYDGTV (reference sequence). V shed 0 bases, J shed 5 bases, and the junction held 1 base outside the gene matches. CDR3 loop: CALWEVHYKKLF. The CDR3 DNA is TGTGCCTTGTGGGAGGTGCATTATAAGAAACTCTTT.